This is a list of T cell receptor beta chains from one sample in a study of blood T cell repertoires in COVID-19. This table comes from immunoSEQ multiplex PCR, and its TCRdb copy is limited to in-frame clones, with some not included. Of approximately 72,000 clones listed, approximately 85% were seen once; the top ten hold 35% to 40%. Sequencing used peripheral blood. These receptors originate from an elderly woman with active or convalescent COVID-19. Both conserved end residues are part of each CDR3. The D gene is left open where the match is weak. The size field is filled for only some rows; it gives once, few, many or a size class.

abundance	d_gene	j_gene	v_gene	CDR3nt	CDR3aa
.	.	TRBJ2-7	TRBV28	TGTGCCAGCAGTGTACAGCGGGTCGAGCAGTACTTC	CASSVQRVEQYF
.	.	TRBJ1-1	TRBV20-1	TGCAGTGCTAGAGTACAGGGAGAAGCTTTCTTT	CSARVQGEAFF
once	TRBD2	TRBJ2-3	TRBV9	TGTGCCAGCAGCGTGCTTGGGGCGGGGGGACCAGATACGCAGTATTTT	CASSVLGAGGPDTQYF
.	TRBD1	TRBJ1-3	TRBV28	TGTGCCAGCAGTTCGACAGGGGCCGGAAACACCATATATTTT	CASSSTGAGNTIYF
.	TRBD2	TRBJ2-2	TRBV29-1	TGCAGCGTTTCAAGCGGGGGAAACACCGGGGAGCTGTTTTTT	CSVSSGGNTGELFF
.	.	TRBJ1-5	TRBV6-5	TGTGCCAGCAGCCCGGGGGGAAACGGCAATCAGCCCCAGCATTTT	CASSPGGNGNQPQHF
.	.	TRBJ2-5	TRBV28	TGTGCCAGCACAGAAACTAGAGTTCAAGAGACCCAGTACTTC	CASTETRVQETQYF
.	TRBD1	TRBJ1-1	TRBV7-3	TGTGCCAGCAGCCACCAAACCACAGGGGTGGCCACTGAAGCTTTCTTT	CASSHQTTGVATEAFF
.	TRBD1	TRBJ2-1	TRBV5-4	TGTGCCAGCAGGCCCGGGACAGGGACCAATGAGCAGTTCTTC	CASRPGTGTNEQFF
.	.	TRBJ2-2	TRBV6-5	TGTGCCAGCAGGGAGATCCGAGAAGGCACCGGGGAGCTGTTTTTT	CASREIREGTGELFF
.	.	TRBJ2-7	TRBV27	TGTGCCACCTCTGGAGTACTTACGAAAGAGCAGTACTTC	CATSGVLTKEQYF
.	TRBD2	TRBJ2-1	TRBV7-7	TGTGCTAGCAGCTTAGTGGCGGGGGGGTACAATGAGCAGTTCTTC	CASSLVAGGYNEQFF
.	.	TRBJ1-2	TRBV7-9	TGTGCCAGCAGCTTGGCACAGCTTCGATTCTATGGCTACACCTTC	CASSLAQLRFYGYTF
.	.	TRBJ1-2	TRBV6-2/TRBV6-3	TGTGCCAGCAGTTACCTCCTTCAGACTAACTATGGCTACACCTTC	CASSYLLQTNYGYTF
once	.	TRBJ2-3	TRBV21-1	TGTCCCCCTGGATGGGGGGGGGATCGCACAGATACGCAGTATTTT	CPPGWGGDRTDTQYF
.	TRBD1	TRBJ1-2	TRBV2	TGTGCCAGCAGTGAATCAGTATGGACAGGGGGCTTGAGCTATGGCTACACCTTC	CASSESVWTGGLSYGYTF
.	.	TRBJ1-1	TRBV6-2/TRBV6-3	TGTGCCAGCAGTTACGGGTGGAGGACTGAAGCTTTCTTT	CASSYGWRTEAFF
.	.	TRBJ2-3	TRBV15	TGTGCCACCAGCAGAGATGTAACGGGGGGCGGAGATACGCAGTATTTT	CATSRDVTGGGDTQYF
once	TRBD2	TRBJ2-7	TRBV7-2	TGTGCCAGCAGCTCTAGACTAGCGGGGGGCTACGAGCAGTACTTC	CASSSRLAGGYEQYF
.	.	TRBJ1-2	TRBV21-1	TGTGCCAGCAGCAAAGGGGGAGGGACAGGGGGCAGCTATGGCTACACCTTC	CASSKGGGTGGSYGYTF
.	.	TRBJ1-2	TRBV6-5	TGTGCCAGCAGCCTTAGGGGGGGGCACGACTATGGCTACACCTTC	CASSLRGGHDYGYTF
.	TRBD1	TRBJ2-1	TRBV19	TGTGCCAGTAGTCCCCGGGACAGACAAACCTACAATGAGCAGTTCTTC	CASSPRDRQTYNEQFF